The sequence of this T cell receptor beta chain was determined in a study of post-analysis software for immune sequencing data. In the study overall: The study covered relapsing-remitting, secondary progressive and progressive-relapsing courses of multiple sclerosis.

Broader study findings: Five TRBV segments occurring more often in patients than controls included TRBV5-6, TRBV5-1 and TRBV20-1.

Unique molecular identifiers were present in the TCR beta cDNA libraries. TCRdb called the PCR reads again in MiXCR, with one record for every CDR3 protein. The data show 750,000 to 950,000 distinct CDR3 sequences, roughly half seen once. Per germline, CDR1 SGHRS and CDR2 YFSETQ. This CDR3 has 16 residues. On this clonotype itself: Its antigen is still unknown. The junction departs from germline at one end; a sequencing error may be responsible.

This receptor was identified in a girl aged 5-17 years with multiple sclerosis. Sequencing was performed on blood. The chain joins TRBV5-1 to TRBJ2-3, with TRBD2 matching over 7 bases. CDR3 bases: TGCGCAAGCAGGTTGGTCCTCAGCGGGGGCACAGATACGCAGTATTTT. Translation: CASRLVLSGGTDTQYF.